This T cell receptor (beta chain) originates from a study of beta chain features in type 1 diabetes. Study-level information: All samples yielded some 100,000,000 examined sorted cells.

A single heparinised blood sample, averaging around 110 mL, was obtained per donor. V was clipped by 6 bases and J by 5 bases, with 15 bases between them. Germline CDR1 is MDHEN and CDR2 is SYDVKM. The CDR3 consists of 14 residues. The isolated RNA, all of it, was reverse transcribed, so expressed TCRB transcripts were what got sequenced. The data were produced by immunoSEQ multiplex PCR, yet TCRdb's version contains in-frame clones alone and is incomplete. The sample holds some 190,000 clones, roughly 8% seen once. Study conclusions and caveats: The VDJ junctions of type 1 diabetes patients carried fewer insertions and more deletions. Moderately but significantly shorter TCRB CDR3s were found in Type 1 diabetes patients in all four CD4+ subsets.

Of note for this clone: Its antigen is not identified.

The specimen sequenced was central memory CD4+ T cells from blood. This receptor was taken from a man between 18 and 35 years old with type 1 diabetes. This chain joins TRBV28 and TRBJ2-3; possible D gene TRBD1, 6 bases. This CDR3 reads CASRARGAGDTQYF. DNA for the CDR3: TGTGCCAGCAGAGCCAGGGGTGCGGGAGATACGCAGTATTTT. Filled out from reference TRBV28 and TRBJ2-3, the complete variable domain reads DVKVTQSSRYLVKRTGEKVFLECVQDMDHENMFWYRQDPGLGLRLIYFSYDVKMKEKGDIPEGYSVSREKKERFSLILESASTNQTSMYLCASRARGAGDTQYFGPGTRLTVL.